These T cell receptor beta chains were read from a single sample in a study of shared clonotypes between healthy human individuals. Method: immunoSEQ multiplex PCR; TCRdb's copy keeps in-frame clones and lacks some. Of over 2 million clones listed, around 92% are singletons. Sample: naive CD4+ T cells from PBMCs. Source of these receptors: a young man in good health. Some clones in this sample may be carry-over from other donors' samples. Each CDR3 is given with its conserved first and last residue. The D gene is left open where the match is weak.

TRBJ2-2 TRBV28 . CASSLVSAGNTGELFF
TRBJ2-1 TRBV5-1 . CASSTAPGANEQFF
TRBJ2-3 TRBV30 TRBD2 CAWSFASWTSGSRDTQYF
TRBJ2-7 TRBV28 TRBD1 CASSPTGTATYEQYF
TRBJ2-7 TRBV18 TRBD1 CASSPQGQAYEQYF
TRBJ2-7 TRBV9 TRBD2 CASSPRFIAGEYEQYF
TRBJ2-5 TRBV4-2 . CASSQDLRGLETQYF
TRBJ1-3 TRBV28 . CASSLWAGNTIYF
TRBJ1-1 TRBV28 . CASSTEVRARDFF
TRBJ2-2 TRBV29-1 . CSVLTRGTAGELFF
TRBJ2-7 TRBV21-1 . CASSKTATLSYEQYF
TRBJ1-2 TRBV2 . CASSVPSPGYTF
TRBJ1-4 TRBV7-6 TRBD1 CASSPGQGGEKLFF
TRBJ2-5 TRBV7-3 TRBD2 CASSLNPPLASRGETQYF
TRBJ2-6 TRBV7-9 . CASSLDTGANVLTF
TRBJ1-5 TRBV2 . CASSDESAQPQHF
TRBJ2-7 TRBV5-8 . CASSPGERYF
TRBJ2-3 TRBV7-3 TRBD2 CASSLGTSGYTDTQYF
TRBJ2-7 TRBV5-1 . CASSFETSSYEQYF
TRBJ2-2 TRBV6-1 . CASRGLTNTGELFF
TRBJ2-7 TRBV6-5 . CASSSTWNGPYEQYF
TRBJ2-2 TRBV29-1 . CSARAQQNTGELFF
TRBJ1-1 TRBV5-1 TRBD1 CASRYRDRGSTEAFF
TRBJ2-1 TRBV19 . CASSTTDHRGSNEQFF
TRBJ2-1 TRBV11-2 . CASSLDRSYNEQFF
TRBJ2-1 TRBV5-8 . CASSWRRDNEQFF
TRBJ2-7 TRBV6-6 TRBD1 CASSTRTGEANYEQYF
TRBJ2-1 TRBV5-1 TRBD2 CASGLGASGKYNEQFF
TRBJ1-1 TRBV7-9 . CASSPARGRAEAFF
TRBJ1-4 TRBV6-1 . CASSDSGRSNEKLFF